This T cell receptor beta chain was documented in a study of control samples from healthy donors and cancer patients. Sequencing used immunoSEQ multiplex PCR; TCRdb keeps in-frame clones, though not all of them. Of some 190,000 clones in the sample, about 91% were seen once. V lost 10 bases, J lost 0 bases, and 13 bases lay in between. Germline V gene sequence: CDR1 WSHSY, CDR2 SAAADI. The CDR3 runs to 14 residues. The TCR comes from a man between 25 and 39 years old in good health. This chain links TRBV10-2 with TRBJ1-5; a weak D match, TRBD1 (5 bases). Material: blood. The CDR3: CATWRGSSNQPQHF. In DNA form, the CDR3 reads TGCGCCACCTGGAGGGGCTCTAGCAATCAGCCCCAGCATTTT.